This T cell receptor beta chain was found in a study of regulatory T cells in long-lasting Graves disease. Study results and caveats: Patients with persistent Graves' had lower TCR diversity than newly diagnosed patients.

The time point here: newly diagnosed GD, antithyroid drugs for less than 3 months. PBMC RNA served as the TCR library source. Library construction for TCR beta used iRepertoire HTBI primers and Arm-PCR of CDR3 regions. TCRdb recomputed calls from the multiplex PCR reads with MiXCR, one row per CDR3 protein. This table has about 330,000 distinct CDR3 sequences, about a sixth appearing once. This clonotype is a singleton in its sample. Its antigen is still unknown. A read error is likely here: a far larger clone is one base away. The final CDR3 position lacks the conserved phenylalanine or tryptophan, pointing to a likely read error. This same sample was also part of a study on T cells in Graves' hyperthyroidism and ophthalmopathy. That study adds: The HTBI primer set drove a first-round RT-PCR of the TCR CDR3.

Sequencing was performed on peripheral blood mononuclear cells (PBMCs), taken at new diagnosis, from a patient treated with antithyroid drugs. This TCR was sampled from a woman under 30 with Graves disease.

The CDR3 reads CASSPDRGPQETQYV. The CDR3 bases are TGTGCCAGCAGCCCCGACAGGGGCCCCCAAGAGACCCAGTACGTC. The V call is TRBV9, the J call TRBJ2-1; TRBD1 matches 8 bases. The J call may be wrong; the DNA end is better matched by TRBJ2-5. This CDR3 contains 15 residues. Germline V lookup: CDR1 SGDLS, CDR2 YYNGEE.